This T cell receptor beta chain is from a study of T-cell reconstitution after alpha-beta-depleted transplantation in children. As it was prepared, the TCRbeta library received unique molecular identifiers. MiXCR was run by TCRdb on the PCR reads, yielding one entry per CDR3 protein. The table lists about 460,000 distinct CDR3 sequences, roughly a tenth of them singletons. This clonotype showed up just a few times. Between the trimmed V and J ends, which lost 0 bases and 6 bases, there was a span of 9 bases. The CDR3 has 12 residues. CDR1 is DFQATT, CDR2 SNEGSKA, per germline (reference sequence). The V call is TRBV20-1, the J call TRBJ2-7; no firm D call. This TCR was sampled from a child aged 2 to 10 with inherited bone marrow failure, due to receive a stem cell transplant. The sequences come from PBMCs, collected before TCRalphabeta/CD19-depleted stem cell transplant. As DNA, the CDR3 is TGCAGTGCTAGAGATCAAGGGTTCGAGCAGTACTTC. It yields the protein CSARDQGFEQYF.